The rows below give T cell receptor beta chains drawn from one sample of a study of cytomegalovirus exposure and HLA in healthy donors. TCRdb's copy holds only in-frame clones and misses some; the assay was immunoSEQ multiplex PCR. The repertoire has approximately 220,000 clones, approximately 87% of them found once; the top ten carry about 2.8%. Sequencing was done on a sample of PBMCs. These receptor sequences come from a young man in good health and CMV-seronegative. Each CDR3 is given with its conserved first and last residue. A D gene is named only where the DNA matches it firmly. Rows may omit the clone size; those that give it use once, few, many or a size class.

clone_size	v_call	d_call	j_call	cdr3_aa	cdr3_nt
once	TRBV29-1	.	TRBJ2-3	CSVNRVADTQYF	TGCAGCGTTAACAGGGTAGCAGATACGCAGTATTTT
.	TRBV19	TRBD1	TRBJ1-2	CASSDSRLTGIIPGYTF	TGTGCCAGTAGTGACTCCCGTTTGACAGGGATTATTCCTGGCTACACCTTC
.	TRBV6-5	.	TRBJ2-3	CASSSRPPGGPDTQYF	TGTGCCAGCAGTTCTCGGCCCCCCGGAGGGCCAGATACGCAGTATTTT
once	TRBV7-2	.	TRBJ2-1	CASSPYNEQFF	TGTGCCAGCAGCCCGTACAATGAGCAGTTCTTC
once	TRBV19	TRBD1	TRBJ1-5	CASLSTGDNQPQHF	TGTGCCAGTCTGTCAACAGGGGACAATCAGCCCCAGCATTTT
.	TRBV7-9	TRBD2	TRBJ2-1	CASSGGTSGLYNEQFF	TGTGCCAGCAGCGGAGGGACTAGCGGGTTGTACAATGAGCAGTTCTTC
.	TRBV9	.	TRBJ2-3	CASSVVAVTDTQYF	TGTGCCAGCAGCGTAGTGGCAGTCACAGATACGCAGTATTTT
.	TRBV7-2	.	TRBJ2-7	CASSLRAPTYEQYF	TGTGCCAGCAGCTTGAGGGCGCCTACCTACGAGCAGTACTTC
.	TRBV28	.	TRBJ2-3	CASSSRGGGTDTQYF	TGTGCCAGCAGTTCCAGGGGAGGGGGCACAGATACGCAGTATTTT
.	TRBV4-2	.	TRBJ2-3	CASSHMKQGTDTQYF	TGTGCCAGCAGCCATATGAAGCAGGGCACAGATACGCAGTATTTT
.	TRBV6-5	.	TRBJ1-5	CATGGSDQPQHF	TGTGCCACTGGGGGGAGCGATCAGCCCCAGCATTTT
.	TRBV28	.	TRBJ2-7	CASSSRVRVQYF	TGTGCCAGCAGTTCTAGAGTGCGGGTGCAGTACTTC
.	TRBV5-1	TRBD1	TRBJ2-2	CASSLAGQGHGELFF	TGCGCCAGCAGCTTGGCGGGACAGGGTCACGGGGAGCTGTTTTTT
.	TRBV5-1	TRBD1	TRBJ1-2	CASSYRDRAKDGYTF	TGCGCCAGCAGCTACCGGGACAGGGCAAAAGATGGCTACACCTTC
.	TRBV2	TRBD1	TRBJ2-7	CASRVIGQGTYEQYF	TGTGCCAGCAGGGTAATAGGACAGGGTACGTACGAGCAGTACTTC
.	TRBV5-6	TRBD2	TRBJ2-3	CASSLASGSPDTQYF	TGTGCCAGCAGCTTGGCTAGCGGGAGCCCAGATACGCAGTATTTT
.	TRBV4-3	.	TRBJ1-1	CASSQQGGGRNTEAFF	TGCGCCAGCAGCCAACAGGGTGGAGGGAGGAACACTGAAGCTTTCTTT
once	TRBV7-2	.	TRBJ1-5	CASKPAKRAVVDQPQHF	TGTGCCAGCAAACCAGCCAAGAGGGCCGTGGTAGATCAGCCCCAGCATTTT
.	TRBV7-2	.	TRBJ1-5	CASSLVRDQPQHF	TGTGCCAGCAGCTTAGTCAGGGATCAGCCCCAGCATTTT
.	TRBV4-1	.	TRBJ1-4	CASSQRAGAFMEKLFF	TGCGCCAGCAGCCAACGGGCAGGGGCCTTTATGGAGAAACTGTTTTTT
.	TRBV7-9	.	TRBJ1-5	CASRKGADNQPQHF	TGTGCCAGCAGAAAAGGGGCAGATAATCAGCCCCAGCATTTT
.	TRBV7-3	TRBD1	TRBJ1-1	CASSSGQGRAFF	TGTGCCAGCAGCTCGGGACAGGGGCGAGCTTTCTTT
.	TRBV7-2	TRBD1	TRBJ1-4	CASRLSGTGGEKLFF	TGTGCCAGCAGACTATCCGGGACAGGGGGCGAAAAACTGTTTTTT
.	TRBV27	.	TRBJ1-4	CASSFGTTSNEKLFF	TGTGCCAGCAGTTTCGGTACCACGAGTAATGAAAAACTGTTTTTT
.	TRBV6-6	.	TRBJ1-4	CASSPSHGATNEKLFF	TGTGCCAGCAGCCCTTCGCACGGTGCAACTAATGAAAAACTGTTTTTT
.	TRBV5-1	TRBD2	TRBJ2-2	CASSLVLAGGTTGELFF	TGCGCCAGCAGCTTGGTTTTAGCGGGAGGCACCACCGGGGAGCTGTTTTTT
.	TRBV7-3	.	TRBJ2-7	CASSQDRGSYEQYF	TGTGCCAGCAGCCAGGACAGAGGTTCCTACGAGCAGTACTTC
.	TRBV13	.	TRBJ2-5	CASSLEAKTQYF	TGTGCCAGCAGCTTAGAAGCCAAGACCCAGTACTTC
few	TRBV6-5	TRBD1	TRBJ1-5	CASSADPGGNQPQHF	TGTGCCAGCAGTGCCGACCCAGGGGGTAATCAGCCCCAGCATTTT
.	TRBV14	.	TRBJ1-6	CASSLLGRSPLHF	TGTGCCAGCAGCCTTCTAGGGAGGTCACCCCTCCACTTT
.	TRBV27	.	TRBJ1-1	CASSLTVTGKNTEAFF	TGTGCCAGCAGTTTAACGGTTACAGGGAAGAACACTGAAGCTTTCTTT
.	TRBV28	.	TRBJ2-7	CASSAPGAHYEQYF	TGTGCCAGCAGTGCGCCGGGAGCCCACTACGAGCAGTACTTC
once	TRBV28	.	TRBJ1-2	CASSLTPWQGEDGYTF	TGTGCCAGCAGTCTCACCCCCTGGCAGGGTGAGGATGGCTACACCTTC
once	TRBV28	.	TRBJ1-2	CASREPGKGGYTF	TGTGCCAGCAGGGAACCGGGAAAAGGTGGCTACACCTTC
.	TRBV25-1	.	TRBJ2-5	CASSEALQETQYF	TGTGCCAGCAGTGAGGCCCTCCAAGAGACCCAGTACTTC
.	TRBV5-1	TRBD2	TRBJ2-3	CASSGGLAGTLGDTQYF	TGCGCCAGCAGCGGAGGACTAGCGGGGACCCTCGGAGATACGCAGTATTTT
.	TRBV28	TRBD1	TRBJ2-7	CASRTGTGGYEQYF	TGTGCCAGCAGGACCGGGACAGGGGGTTACGAGCAGTACTTC
.	TRBV29-1	TRBD1	TRBJ1-1	CSASGGIGEAFF	TGCAGCGCCTCAGGGGGTATAGGTGAAGCTTTCTTT
.	TRBV27	.	TRBJ2-1	CASSLSRSEQFF	TGTGCCAGCAGTTTGAGTAGAAGTGAGCAGTTCTTC
.	TRBV4-3	.	TRBJ1-2	CASSRTTRGGGYGYTF	TGCGCCAGCAGCCGGACGACACGGGGGGGAGGCTATGGCTACACCTTC
.	TRBV5-1	TRBD1	TRBJ2-4	CASSTGQGLAKNIQYF	TGCGCCAGCAGCACCGGACAGGGGTTAGCCAAAAACATTCAGTACTTC
few	TRBV27	.	TRBJ1-5	CASSLRSNQPQHF	TGTGCCAGCAGTTTACGTAGCAATCAGCCCCAGCATTTT
.	TRBV5-5	.	TRBJ2-1	CASSLGPYNEQFF	TGTGCCAGCAGCTTGGGGCCTTACAATGAGCAGTTCTTC
once	TRBV10-3	TRBD1	TRBJ2-2	CAISGPGQGGTGELFF	TGTGCCATCAGTGGGCCGGGACAGGGTGGTACCGGGGAGCTGTTTTTT
.	TRBV6-4	TRBD2	TRBJ2-1	CASSDSGSRNDEQFF	TGTGCCAGCAGTGATAGCGGGAGTCGTAACGATGAGCAGTTCTTC
.	TRBV9	.	TRBJ2-3	CASATAQGNTQYF	TGTGCCAGCGCGACTGCGCAGGGGAATACGCAGTATTTT
.	TRBV5-1	TRBD1	TRBJ2-7	CASSLGTESSEQYF	TGCGCCAGCAGCTTAGGGACAGAGTCGTCCGAGCAGTACTTC